This TCR beta chain was sequenced for a study of blood T cell repertoires in COVID-19 (dated by TCRdb to 2018 to 2020). For context, the study as a whole: Samples covering the acute and convalescent phases of COVID-19 were provided by collaborators in the United States, Italy and Spain. The material from the prospective study consisted of cDNA or gDNA derived from T cells, B-cell-depleted T cells, or PBMCs. The dataset comprised deeply sampled blood TCRbeta repertoires from subjects exposed to, actively infected with, or recovered from COVID-19. The repertoires were released in a freely available public database intended as a resource for research on the immune response to SARS-CoV-2. The samples were drawn from two sources: the first 160 participants of the ongoing ImmuneRACE study, and 1,200 or so subjects contributed by 6 global collaborators. A de-identified subject ID, COVID-19 status, age in years and sex were almost always included in the sample metadata. Where HLA class I and class II types were available, the types were taken from metadata supplied by the sample provider, not from assay-based typing.

Participants in the prospective study were enrolled through a virtual design, were aged about 18 to 100 years, and lived in 20 to 30 United States geographic areas. Cohort assignment in the prospective study relied on participant-reported clinical history from a screening survey and a study questionnaire. For ImmuneRACE Cohort 3, a participant was defined as recovered based on two consecutive negative NP/OP PCR tests, clearance by a healthcare professional, or resolution of symptoms. In the prospective study, mobile phlebotomists collected whole blood, serum and a nasopharyngeal or oropharyngeal swab from each participant. Prospective study participants could optionally give additional blood draws and questionnaires over an approximately two-month period. Before DNA extraction, blood samples from the prospective study were shipped at room temperature or frozen. TCRbeta CDR3 regions were amplified from genomic DNA by means of the immunoSEQ Assay, a bias-controlled multiplex PCR. In the paper's pipeline: The number of nucleated cells in each sample was estimated from the amplification of reference gene primers within the assay. To quantify the absolute abundance of each unique TCRbeta CDR3 rearrangement, sequence reads were collapsed and filtered. Productive Simpson clonality was computed per sample as the square root of Simpson's diversity index over productive rearrangements. The immuneACCESS repertoire file appears here via TCRdb, limited to in-frame rearrangements. These files lack a portion of the clones; in checked studies, under half of the deficit traces to unresolved V genes, and the cause of the others is not known. V, J and clone size are those of that table, while D and trimming were read from the DNA. This sample lists 200,000 to 250,000 clones; approximately 80% were detected once. Together, the top ten hold roughly 3.5% of the sample.

V is trimmed back by 1 base and J by 5 bases, and the junction contains 4 bases that no gene match accounts for. Per the germline V gene, SGHRS is the CDR1 and YFSETQ is the CDR2. Inclusive of the bounding cysteine and phenylalanine, the CDR3 is 14 residues long. Of the read, only the CDR3 DNA is kept; its 42 bases are in frame from base 1. Notes on this clone: Its antigen is currently not known. Base quality data are lacking; no much larger clone is found one base away.

Findings and caveats that apply to the study as a whole: Clinical and demographic metadata were provided uncurated, with the amount varying by source and participant.

The source material was PBMCs or T cells enriched from blood (not recorded which). The chain is encoded by TRBV5-1 joined to TRBJ2-3; 7 central bases correspond to TRBD2. The receptor was isolated from a woman aged 55-75 years who had recovered from COVID-19. The DNA sequence is TGCGCCAGCAGCTTGAACGGGAGGTTAGATACGCAGTATTTT. This sequence encodes CASSLNGRLDTQYF.